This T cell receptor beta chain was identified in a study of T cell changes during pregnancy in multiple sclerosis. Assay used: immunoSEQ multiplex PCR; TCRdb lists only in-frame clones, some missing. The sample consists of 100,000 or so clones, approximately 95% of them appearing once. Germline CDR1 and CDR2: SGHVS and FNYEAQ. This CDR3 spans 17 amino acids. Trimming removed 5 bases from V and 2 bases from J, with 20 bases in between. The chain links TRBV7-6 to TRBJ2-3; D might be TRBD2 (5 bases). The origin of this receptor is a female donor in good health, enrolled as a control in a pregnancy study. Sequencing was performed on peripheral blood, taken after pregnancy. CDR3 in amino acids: CASSPEPPGADTDTQYF. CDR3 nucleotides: TGTGCCAGCAGCCCAGAACCACCAGGAGCGGACACAGATACGCAGTATTTT. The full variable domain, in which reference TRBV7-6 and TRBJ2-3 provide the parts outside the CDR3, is GAGVSQSPRYKVTKRGQDVALRCDPISGHVSLYWYRQALGQGPEFLTYFNYEAQQDKSGLPNDRFSAERPEGSISTLTIQRTEQRDSAMYRCASSPEPPGADTDTQYFGPGTRLTVL.